One T cell receptor (beta chain) is described in this entry. The data originate from a study of blood T cell repertoires in COVID-19. Across the whole study: Spain, Italy and the United States supplied samples that represented acute and convalescent COVID-19. PBMCs, B-cell-depleted T cells, or T cells provided the cDNA or gDNA that made up the material.

Per the study methods: How many nucleated cells were present was estimated from reference gene primer amplification. TCRdb's table, derived via immunoSEQ multiplex PCR, lists solely in-frame clones and lacks some. That table furnishes V, J and clone size, whereas the DNA furnished D and trimming. There are more than 100,000 clones in the sample; around 86% occur only once, and roughly 30% lies in the top ten. This CDR3 region has 15 residues. Losses at the gene ends were 3 bases for V and 5 bases for J; bases not matched to a gene: 6. Germline V gene lookup returns CDR1 WSHSY and CDR2 SAAADI. What was sequenced was peripheral blood. The chain joins TRBV10-2 to TRBJ2-5; 10 bases match TRBD1. The sequence was obtained from a woman between 65 and 79 years old with acute or convalescent COVID-19. CDR3 residues: CASSEGTGVSETQYF. In nucleotides, the CDR3 is TGCGCCAGCAGTGAAGGGACAGGGGTGTCGGAGACCCAGTACTTC.